The 5 T cell receptor beta chains presented below share a single source sample, sequenced in a study of human T cells and chemical hapten exposure. TCRdb ran MiXCR on the 5' RACE reads and lists one entry per CDR3 protein. The data contain 65,000 to 90,000 distinct CDR3 sequences, more than 15% of them singletons. Someone pulled total RNA out of unfractionated whole blood. These receptors were obtained from a female donor in good health.

In its sample, this clonotype was seen many times. The J gene is TRBJ1-3, the V gene TRBV11-2; TRBD1 is a possible D gene (6 bases). V was trimmed by 6 bases and J by 0 bases, leaving 9 bases between them. CDR1 and CDR2 from the germline V gene are SGHAT and FQNNGV. This CDR3 has 14 residues. The CDR3 DNA follows: TGTGCCAGCAGGTCACAGGGCTCTGGAAACACCATATATTTT. This sequence encodes CASRSQGSGNTIYF. Variable domain in full (rest from reference TRBV11-2 and TRBJ1-3): EAGVAQSPRYKIIEKRQSVAFWCNPISGHATLYWYQQILGQGPKLLIQFQNNGVVDDSQLPKDRFSAERLKGVDSTLKIQPAKLEDSAVYLCASRSQGSGNTIYFGEGSWLTVV.

The chain links TRBV29-1 to TRBJ1-1; 7 positions match TRBD1. Losses at the gene ends were 6 bases for V and 5 bases for J; bases not matched to a gene: 6. CDR1 SQVTM and CDR2 ANQGSEA come from the germline V gene. CDR3 length equals 12 residues. The CDR3 DNA reads TGCAGCGTGGCCCCAGGGGGGACTGAAGCTTTCTTT. This encodes CSVAPGGTEAFF.

This clonotype has only a few counts. The genes are TRBV18 and TRBJ2-2, with D uncertain. CDR3 length equals 12 residues. Looked up from germline, CDR1 is KGHSH and CDR2 is LQKENI. Deletions cut 2 bases from V and 6 bases from J, with 4 bases between. CDR3 DNA sequence: TGTGCCAGCTCACCAAGGGCCGGGGAGCTGTTTTTT. Its translation is CASSPRAGELFF.

This rearrangement joins TRBV7-9 to TRBJ2-1; no firm D call. V lost 4 bases, J lost 8 bases, and 15 bases lay in between. This CDR3 has 14 amino acids. The germline V gene encodes CDR1 SEHNR and CDR2 FQNEAQ (reference sequence). The CDR3 nucleotides are TGTGCCAGCAGCTCCTATGCGGAGTCGCATGAGCAGTTCTTC. Protein product: CASSSYAESHEQFF.

J is TRBJ2-3 and V is TRBV29-1; 13 nucleotides align to TRBD2. The CDR3 has 15 residues. The J segment lost 3 bases and the V segment lost 7 bases, leaving 7 bases of the junction unmatched. From germline, CDR1 is SQVTM and CDR2 ANQGSEA. CDR3 protein: CSAPWTSGGTDTQYF. Here the CDR3 DNA reads TGCAGCGCCCCTTGGACTAGCGGGGGTACAGATACGCAGTATTTT.